The T cell receptor beta chain under discussion was sequenced for a study of T cell responses to AZD1222 COVID-19 vaccine. Findings and limits, study-wide: White British people made up most donors, females outnumbered males, and clonal diversity was possibly underestimated. Of the AZD1222 recipients, only five to seven were seropositive at baseline.

This CDR3 is 14 amino acids long. The junction had 13 bases not matched to a gene; V was cut back by 10 bases and J by 6 bases. In germline, CDR1 is MNHEY, CDR2 SVGAGI. Note on this clone: Its antigen is still unknown.

The data were produced by immunoSEQ multiplex PCR, yet TCRdb's version contains in-frame clones alone and is incomplete. The sample lists around 210,000 clones, roughly 94% occurring once. Sequenced material: peripheral blood, taken 28 days after the second dose of the MenACWY control vaccine. The clonotype was recovered from an adult who received the MenACWY meningococcal vaccine as a control. The rearrangement uses TRBV6-5 and TRBJ2-3; 7 nucleotides align to TRBD1. CDR3 sequence (DNA): TGTGCCATTAGGGAACCGACAGGGACCGATACGCAGTATTTT. Translated, it gives CAIREPTGTDTQYF.